This passage covers 25 T cell receptor beta chains from one sample sequenced in a study of cytomegalovirus exposure and HLA in healthy donors. A multiplex PCR was run with 60 Vbeta primers and 13 Jbeta primers. Measured with immunoSEQ multiplex PCR; TCRdb has only the in-frame clones, and not every one. The profile shows about 120,000 clones, 15% to 17% of them singletons. The sample was PBMCs. These receptors all stem from a woman under 30 in good health and CMV-seronegative.

This clone showed up just a few times. This sequence joins TRBV29-1 and TRBJ2-1, with 7 nucleotides matching TRBD1. J lost 4 bases, V lost 2 bases, and 5 bases had no gene match. CDR3 length equals 14 residues. Germline CDR1 and CDR2: SQVTM and ANQGSEA. For the CDR3, the DNA is TGCAGCGTTGAACGGACAGGTTCATACAATGAGCAGTTCTTC. Its translation: CSVERTGSYNEQFF.

The J gene is TRBJ2-5, the V gene TRBV2; the match to TRBD2 covers 11 bases. The length of the CDR3 is 15 residues. V trimming: 6 bases; J trimming: 2 bases; junction bases outside the gene matches: 5. Germline values: CDR1 SNHLY, CDR2 FYNNEI. In nucleotides, the CDR3 is TGTGCCAGCAGGGAACGACTAGCGGGGCAAGAGACCCAGTACTTC. Translated: CASRERLAGQETQYF.

CDR3 amino acids: CAWKDREQYF. DNA of the CDR3: TGTGCCTGGAAGGACAGGGAGCAGTACTTC. The V call is TRBV30, the J call TRBJ2-5, with TRBD1 matching over 8 bases. The V gene's germline CDR1 is GTSNPN and CDR2 SVGIG (reference sequence). V was clipped by 4 bases and J by 11 bases; unmatched bases: 3. The CDR3 is 10 residues long.

This clone was observed a few times. This chain connects TRBV6-5 to TRBJ1-1; D is unresolved. CDR3 size: 11 residues. Germline V lookup: CDR1 MNHEY, CDR2 SVGAGI. V was pared by 2 bases and J by 5 bases, with 3 bases between. The CDR3 sequence: CASSYRTEAFF. For the CDR3, the DNA is TGTGCCAGCAGTTACCGGACTGAAGCTTTCTTT.

V is TRBV30 and J is TRBJ1-1, with TRBD1 identical over 7 bases. V trimming: 7 bases; J trimming: 2 bases; junction bases outside the gene matches: 7. Per germline, CDR1 GTSNPN and CDR2 SVGIG (reference sequence). The CDR3 contains 13 residues. The chain's CDR3 is CAFPRGENTEAFF. The CDR3 coding sequence is TGTGCCTTCCCCAGGGGGGAAAACACTGAAGCTTTCTTT.

There are a few counts of this clone. The chain recombines TRBV6-1 with TRBJ1-6; D gene unclear. There are 12 residues in the CDR3. Germline assignment: CDR1 MNHNS and CDR2 SASEGT. Trimming pared 8 bases from V and 14 bases from J, leaving 16 bases between. The CDR3 sequence is CASRDAPDSLHF. As DNA, the CDR3 is TGTGCCAGCCGGGATGCGCCAGACTCCCTCCACTTT.

This clone has just a few counts. The chain is built from TRBV2 and TRBJ2-7; TRBD2 aligns across 7 bases. Trimming cost V 5 bases and J 3 bases; bases outside gene matches: 7. From germline, CDR1 is SNHLY and CDR2 FYNNEI. The CDR3 extends over 14 amino acids. Written as DNA, the CDR3 is TGTGCCAGCAGTCTTACTAGCGCCTTCTACGAGCAGTACTTC. Protein: CASSLTSAFYEQYF.

The rearrangement uses TRBV2 and TRBJ1-1; tentatively, D is TRBD1 (5 bases). Trimming removed 11 bases at V and 1 base at J, with 14 bases between. CDR3 size: 13 residues. The germline CDR1 and CDR2 sequences are SNHLY and FYNNEI. In nucleotides, the CDR3 is TGTGCCCGGCGGGACTTAAAGAACACTGAAGCTTTCTTT. This gives the protein CARRDLKNTEAFF.

In its sample, this clone was seen a few times. This chain links TRBV28 with TRBJ1-2; unclear D gene. CDR1 is MDHEN, CDR2 SYDVKM, per germline. The CDR3 has 15 residues. V was pared by 1 base and J by 0 bases, with 9 bases between. The CDR3 nucleotides read TGTGCCAGCAGTTTATTAGAGGGATCTAACTATGGCTACACCTTC. Translation: CASSLLEGSNYGYTF.

This clone was seen a few times. The J gene is TRBJ2-1, the V gene TRBV7-2, with 8 bases that match TRBD1. The germline V gene has CDR1 SGHTA and CDR2 FQGNSA. V trimming: 1 base; J trimming: 9 bases; junction bases outside the gene matches: 8. This CDR3 comprises 15 residues. The DNA of the CDR3 is TGTGCCAGCAGCTTAGGACAGGGGCTAGGCGGTGAGCAGTTCTTC. Amino acids: CASSLGQGLGGEQFF.

This chain joins TRBV6-6 and TRBJ1-4; 8 bases agree with TRBD1. V gave up 6 bases and J gave up 4 bases; unmatched junction bases: 7. The CDR3 totals 15 residues. Germline V gene sequence: CDR1 MNHNY, CDR2 SVGAGI (reference sequence). CDR3 sequence reads: CASSPGQGGNEKLFF. CDR3 coding DNA: TGTGCCAGCAGCCCCGGACAGGGCGGTAATGAAAAACTGTTTTTT.

CDR3 amino acids: CASRRAGGNTGELFF. The CDR3 coding sequence is TGTGCCAGCAGACGAGCTGGCGGAAACACCGGGGAGCTGTTTTTT. The rearrangement joins TRBV6-5 to TRBJ2-2; D gene uncertain. Per the germline V gene, CDR1 is MNHEY and CDR2 is SVGAGI. V lost 6 bases to trimming and J lost 2 bases, with 13 bases between them. The CDR3 length is 15 residues.

This clone was counted a few times. The CDR3 region has the DNA TGCGCCAGCAGCCAAGTACTAACCTACGAGCAGTACTTC. Encoded protein: CASSQVLTYEQYF. The chain couples TRBV4-3 to TRBJ2-7; no clear D gene. This CDR3 is 13 amino acids long. CDR1 and CDR2 (germline): LGHNA, YSLEER. Between the trimmed V and J ends, which lost 1 base and 2 bases, there was a span of 6 bases.

This clone was observed a few times. This CDR3 is CASSPGRMNTEAFF. CDR3 DNA: TGTGCCAGCTCACCGGGGAGGATGAACACTGAAGCTTTCTTT. The J gene is TRBJ1-1, the V gene TRBV18; no clear D. CDR1 KGHSH and CDR2 LQKENI come from the germline V gene. The CDR3 extends over 14 amino acids. Between the trimmed V and J ends, which lost 3 bases and 0 bases, there was a span of 8 bases.

The V call is TRBV5-1, the J call TRBJ2-1; 16 bases map to TRBD2. The ends lost 3 bases at V and 2 bases at J; junction bases unmatched: 2. The CDR3 extends over 17 amino acids. In germline, CDR1 is SGHRS, CDR2 YFSETQ. The CDR3 DNA is TGCGCCAGCAGCTACGGGACTAGCGGGGGGGCCTACAATGAGCAGTTCTTC. Translating it yields CASSYGTSGGAYNEQFF.

The chain employs TRBV28 and TRBJ1-3, with 7 nucleotides matching TRBD1. The CDR3 loop spans 16 amino acids. J gave up 0 bases and V 6 bases, and 8 bases lay outside the gene matches. Germline assignment: CDR1 MDHEN and CDR2 SYDVKM. This chain's CDR3 is CASREQTGSSGNTIYF. As DNA, the CDR3 is TGTGCCAGCAGGGAACAGACAGGGTCCTCTGGAAACACCATATATTTT.

This chain uses TRBV10-3 with TRBJ2-4; weak D call: TRBD1 (5 bases). Per germline, CDR1 ENHRY and CDR2 SYGVKD. Trimming cost V 2 bases and J 8 bases, with 10 bases left between them. The CDR3 spans 13 residues. CDR3 nucleotide sequence: TGTGCCATCAGTGAGGGGGCCCGTGACATTCAGTACTTC. Translated: CAISEGARDIQYF.

The V gene is TRBV5-1, the J gene TRBJ1-1, with D perhaps matching TRBD1 (6 bases). Trimming removed 4 bases at V and 4 bases at J, with 20 bases between. Germline lookup yields CDR1 SGHRS and CDR2 YFSETQ. The CDR3 is made up of 16 amino acids. CDR3 DNA: TGCGCCAGCAGCCCCCGGCGGGAGGGGGGGGGCACTGAAGCTTTCTTT. It encodes CASSPRREGGGTEAFF.

This clone has just a few counts. V usage is TRBV5-6 and J usage is TRBJ2-6, with 9 nucleotides matching TRBD1. With 5 bases clipped from V and 1 base from J, the junction kept 7 bases outside the gene matches. The germline gives CDR1 SGHDT, CDR2 YYEEEE. The CDR3 contains 17 residues. In DNA, the CDR3 is TGTGCCAGCAGTGTCGGACAGGGGTATTCTGGGGCCAACGTCCTGACTTTC. It encodes CASSVGQGYSGANVLTF.

This clone was counted at least ten times. The CDR3 spells CATSRDRLILAGATGELFF. The CDR3 coding sequence is TGTGCCACCAGCAGAGATCGGTTGATACTAGCGGGGGCCACCGGGGAGCTGTTTTTT. This rearrangement joins TRBV15 to TRBJ2-2; 11 bases fit TRBD2. The germline CDR1 and CDR2 sequences are LNHNV and YYDKDF (reference sequence). The CDR3 is 19 amino acids. The ends lost 0 bases at V and 4 bases at J; junction bases unmatched: 10.

This clone was detected only a few times. The gene calls are TRBV27 and TRBJ1-1; TRBD1 aligns across 8 bases. Germline assignment: CDR1 MNHEY and CDR2 SMNVEV (reference sequence). The CDR3 has 17 residues. V gave up 5 bases and J gave up 3 bases; unmatched junction bases: 14. The CDR3 DNA is TGTGCCAGCAGTGCAAAGACAGGGGTGTTAGAGGACACTGAAGCTTTCTTT. Protein sequence: CASSAKTGVLEDTEAFF.

This sequence joins TRBV28 and TRBJ1-2; TRBD1 agrees at 7 bases. This CDR3 spans 13 amino acids. J was trimmed by 6 bases and V by 10 bases; bases with no gene match: 11. The V gene's germline CDR1 is MDHEN and CDR2 SYDVKM. For the CDR3, the DNA is TGTGCCATCCACCTCGGGACAGATCATGGCTACACCTTC. Protein sequence: CAIHLGTDHGYTF.

The gene calls are TRBV5-1 and TRBJ2-2; TRBD2 matches 7 bases. The CDR3 contains 14 residues. Germline V gene sequence: CDR1 SGHRS, CDR2 YFSETQ. V was clipped by 10 bases and J by 0 bases; unmatched bases: 6. The chain's CDR3 is CAGRDYSNTGELFF. The DNA for the CDR3 is TGCGCCGGGCGGGACTACTCGAACACCGGGGAGCTGTTTTTT.

V gene TRBV28 combines with J gene TRBJ1-1, with 8 positions matching TRBD1. The V segment lost 3 bases and the J segment 5 bases; nucleotides outside the gene matches: 14. CDR1 MDHEN and CDR2 SYDVKM come from the germline V gene. The CDR3 is 17 amino acids. DNA for the CDR3: TGTGCCAGCAGTTTCAGCGTCTCAGGGGGCAGGTGGACTGAAGCTTTCTTT. It translates to CASSFSVSGGRWTEAFF. Based on the CDR3 plus reference TRBV28 and TRBJ1-1, the full variable domain is DVKVTQSSRYLVKRTGEKVFLECVQDMDHENMFWYRQDPGLGLRLIYFSYDVKMKEKGDIPEGYSVSREKKERFSLILESASTNQTSMYLCASSFSVSGGRWTEAFFGQGTRLTVV.

This clone has only a few counts. V is TRBV10-2 and J is TRBJ2-7; D may be TRBD2 (7 bases). The CDR3 spans 15 residues. Germline values: CDR1 WSHSY, CDR2 SAAADI. V was shortened by 7 bases and J by 1 base, with 17 bases between the two germline ends. CDR3 coding DNA: TGCGCCAGCACCGAGGGGGGGGGTCCTTCCTACGAGCAGTACTTC. This translates into CASTEGGGPSYEQYF.